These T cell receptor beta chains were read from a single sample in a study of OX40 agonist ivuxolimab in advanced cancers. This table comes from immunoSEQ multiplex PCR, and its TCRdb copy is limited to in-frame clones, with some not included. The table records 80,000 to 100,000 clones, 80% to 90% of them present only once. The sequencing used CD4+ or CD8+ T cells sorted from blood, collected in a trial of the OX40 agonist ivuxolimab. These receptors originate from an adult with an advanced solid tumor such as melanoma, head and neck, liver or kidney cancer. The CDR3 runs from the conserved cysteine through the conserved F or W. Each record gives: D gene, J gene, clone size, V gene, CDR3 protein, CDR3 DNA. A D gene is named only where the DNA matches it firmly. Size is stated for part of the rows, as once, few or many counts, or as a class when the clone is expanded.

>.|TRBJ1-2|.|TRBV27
CASSLQGTNYGYTF
TGTGCCAGCAGTTTACAGGGGACTAACTATGGCTACACCTTC
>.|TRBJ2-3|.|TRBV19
CASSIQDFRDTQYF
TGTGCCAGTAGTATACAGGACTTTCGCGATACGCAGTATTTT
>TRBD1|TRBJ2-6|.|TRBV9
CASSVGQGAGSGANVLTF
TGTGCCAGCAGCGTAGGACAGGGGGCAGGGTCTGGGGCCAACGTCCTGACTTTC
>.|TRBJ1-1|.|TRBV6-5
CASSSGSVIRNTEAFF
TGTGCCAGCAGTTCCGGGAGCGTGATTAGGAACACTGAAGCTTTCTTT
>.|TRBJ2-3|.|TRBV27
CASSLTHPDTQYF
TGTGCCAGCAGTTTAACCCACCCAGATACGCAGTATTTT
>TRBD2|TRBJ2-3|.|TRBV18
CASSTGTSSADTQYF
TGTGCCAGCTCAACCGGGACTAGCTCCGCAGATACGCAGTATTTT
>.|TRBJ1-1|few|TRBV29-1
CSVGWGRGFF
TGCAGCGTTGGATGGGGAAGGGGTTTCTTT
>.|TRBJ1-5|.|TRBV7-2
CASSLEAIGNQPQHF
TGTGCCAGCAGCTTAGAAGCCATTGGCAATCAGCCCCAGCATTTT
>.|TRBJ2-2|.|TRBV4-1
CASSPTDPPNTGELFF
TGCGCCAGCAGCCCGACGGACCCTCCGAACACCGGGGAGCTGTTTTTT
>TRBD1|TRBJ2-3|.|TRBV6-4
CASSKTGGASSDTQYF
TGTGCCAGCAGTAAGACAGGGGGCGCATCGTCAGATACGCAGTATTTT
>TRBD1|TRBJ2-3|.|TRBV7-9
CATPGQPTDTQYF
TGTGCGACCCCGGGACAGCCCACAGATACGCAGTATTTT
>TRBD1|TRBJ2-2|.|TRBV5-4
CASSWPGTGKAGELFF
TGTGCCAGCAGCTGGCCAGGGACAGGGAAAGCCGGGGAGCTGTTTTTT
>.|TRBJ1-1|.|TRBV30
CAWRALGTEAFF
TGTGCCTGGAGGGCCCTGGGCACTGAAGCTTTCTTT
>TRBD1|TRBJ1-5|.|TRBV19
CASSINRGPQHF
TGTGCCAGTAGTATCAACAGGGGGCCCCAGCATTTT
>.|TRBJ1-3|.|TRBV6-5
CASRGWAPSGNTIYF
TGTGCCAGCCGGGGGTGGGCCCCCTCTGGAAACACCATATATTTT
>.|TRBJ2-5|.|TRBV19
CASSSPNVRETQYF
TGTGCCAGTAGTTCCCCAAACGTGAGGGAGACCCAGTACTTC
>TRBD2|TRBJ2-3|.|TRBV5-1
CASSGGLGSGGITDTQYF
TGCGCCAGCAGCGGTGGACTTGGTAGCGGGGGGATCACAGATACGCAGTATTTT
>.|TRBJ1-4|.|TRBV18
CASSFGTNEKLFF
TGTGCCAGCTCATTTGGAACTAATGAAAAACTGTTTTTT
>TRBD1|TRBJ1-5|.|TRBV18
CASSPPDRVDSNQPQHF
TGTGCCAGCTCACCCCCGGACAGGGTAGATAGCAATCAGCCCCAGCATTTT
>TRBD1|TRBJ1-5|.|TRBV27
CASSLGRTGGWGNQPQHF
TGTGCCAGCAGTTTAGGAAGGACAGGGGGTTGGGGCAATCAGCCCCAGCATTTT
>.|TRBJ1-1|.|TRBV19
CASSQGRSATEAFF
TGTGCCAGTAGTCAGGGCAGGTCGGCGACTGAAGCTTTCTTT
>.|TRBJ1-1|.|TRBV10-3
CAIQFDRNTEAFF
TGTGCCATCCAGTTCGACAGAAACACTGAAGCTTTCTTT
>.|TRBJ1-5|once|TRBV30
CAWSSQGSGPQHF
TGTGCCTGGAGTTCGCAGGGCTCTGGGCCCCAGCATTTT
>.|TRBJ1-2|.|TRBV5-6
CASSLLGYGYTF
TGTGCCAGCAGCTTGCTTGGGTATGGCTACACCTTC
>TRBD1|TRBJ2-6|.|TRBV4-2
CASSHGQGLSGANVLTF
TGTGCCAGCAGCCACGGACAGGGGCTCTCTGGGGCCAACGTCCTGACTTTC
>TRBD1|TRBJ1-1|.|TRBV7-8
CASSLRGTEAFF
TGTGCCAGCAGTCTCAGGGGGACTGAAGCTTTCTTT
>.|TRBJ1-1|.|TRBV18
CASSPRPASTEAFF
TGTGCCAGCTCACCCCGGCCGGCATCCACTGAAGCTTTCTTT
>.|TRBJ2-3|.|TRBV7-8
CASSLKFSSGSVTDTQYF
TGTGCCAGCAGCTTAAAATTTTCTTCAGGAAGCGTCACAGATACGCAGTATTTT
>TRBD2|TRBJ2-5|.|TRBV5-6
CASSFLAGGYGETQYF
TGTGCCAGCAGCTTCCTAGCGGGGGGGTATGGAGAGACCCAGTACTTC
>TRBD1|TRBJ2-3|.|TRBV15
CATRPDRAGTDTQYF
TGTGCCACCAGGCCGGACAGGGCGGGCACAGATACGCAGTATTTT
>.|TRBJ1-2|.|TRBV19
CASSIGGIANYGYTF
TGTGCCAGTAGTATCGGAGGCATAGCTAACTATGGCTACACCTTC
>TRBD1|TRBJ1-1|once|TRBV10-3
CAISESVRTGGRNTEAFF
TGTGCCATCAGTGAGTCGGTGAGGACAGGAGGAAGGAACACTGAAGCTTTCTTT
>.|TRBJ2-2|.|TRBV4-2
CASTTTGELFF
TGTGCCAGCACGACGACCGGGGAGCTGTTTTTT
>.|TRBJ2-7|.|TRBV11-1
CASSLDMGSEQYF
TGTGCCAGCAGCTTAGATATGGGGAGTGAGCAGTACTTC
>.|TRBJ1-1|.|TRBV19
CASSTAGRNMNTEAFF
TGTGCCAGCAGTACGGCAGGGAGGAATATGAACACTGAAGCTTTCTTT
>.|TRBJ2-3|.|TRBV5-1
CASSLDEGFDTQYF
TGCGCCAGCAGCTTGGACGAGGGGTTTGATACGCAGTATTTT
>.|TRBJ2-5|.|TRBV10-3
CAISEAGQETQYF
TGTGCCATCAGTGAAGCAGGACAAGAGACCCAGTACTTC
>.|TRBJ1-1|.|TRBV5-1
CASSGGQQNTEAFF
TGCGCCAGCAGCGGGGGACAACAGAACACTGAAGCTTTCTTT
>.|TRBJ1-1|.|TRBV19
CASSIGGAATEAFF
TGTGCCAGTAGTATAGGGGGGGCCGCCACTGAAGCTTTCTTT
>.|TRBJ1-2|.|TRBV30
CAWSGLWGGGYTF
TGTGCCTGGAGTGGACTATGGGGCGGCGGCTACACCTTC
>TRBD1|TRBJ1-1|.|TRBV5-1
CASSLRQGLNTEAFF
TGCGCCAGCAGCTTACGACAGGGACTGAACACTGAAGCTTTCTTT
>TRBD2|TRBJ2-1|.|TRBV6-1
CASSEVRQPIAGGPSYNEQFF
TGTGCCAGCAGTGAAGTGCGGCAGCCCATAGCGGGGGGGCCGTCCTACAATGAGCAGTTCTTC
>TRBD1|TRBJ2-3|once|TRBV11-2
CASSLYLGTGVSTDTQYF
TGTGCCAGCAGCTTATATTTAGGGACAGGGGTCAGCACAGATACGCAGTATTTT
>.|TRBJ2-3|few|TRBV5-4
CASSSPGPDTQYF
TGTGCCAGCAGCTCGCCGGGCCCGGATACGCAGTATTTT
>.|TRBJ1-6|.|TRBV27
CASGLERVNSPLHF
TGTGCCAGCGGGCTCGAGAGGGTTAATTCACCCCTCCACTTT
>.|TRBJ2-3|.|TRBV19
CASSSNRARYDTQYF
TGTGCCAGTAGTAGTAACAGGGCCCGATACGATACGCAGTATTTT
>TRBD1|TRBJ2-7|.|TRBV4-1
CASSRSGPGDRVAEQYF
TGCGCCAGCAGCCGTTCCGGGCCGGGGGACAGGGTGGCCGAGCAGTACTTC
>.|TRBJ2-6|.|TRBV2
CARSSGANVLTF
TGTGCCAGGTCCTCTGGGGCCAACGTCCTGACTTTC
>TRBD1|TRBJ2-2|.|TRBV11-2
CASSSGTAFKEDTGELFF
TGTGCCAGCAGCTCCGGGACAGCGTTCAAGGAGGACACCGGGGAGCTGTTTTTT
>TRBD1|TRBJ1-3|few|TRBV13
CASSPPGQAGQVGNTIYF
TGTGCCAGCAGCCCACCGGGACAGGCGGGACAAGTTGGAAACACCATATATTTT